This T cell receptor (beta chain) was sequenced during a study of early T cells in non-severe SARS-CoV-2 infection. This clonotype was counted only a few times. TCRdb called the 5' RACE reads again in MiXCR, with one record for every CDR3 protein. The sample carries around 84,000 distinct CDR3 sequences, around an eighth recorded once. The CDR3 is 13 amino acids. V dropped 3 bases and J dropped 8 bases, with 10 bases sitting between them. Germline V gene data show CDR1 as MNHNY and CDR2 as SVGAGI (reference sequence). The TCR comes from an adult who was a healthcare worker with PCR-confirmed SARS-CoV-2 infection or an uninfected control (not recorded which). V usage is TRBV6-6 and J usage is TRBJ1-4, with D possibly being TRBD1 (6 bases). Sequenced input: whole blood. The chain's CDR3 is CASSYIRGEKLFF. The CDR3, as DNA: TGTGCCAGCAGTTATATCAGGGGCGAAAAACTGTTTTTT.